This TCR beta chain is drawn from a study of shared clonotypes between healthy human individuals. This clone was detected once. Sequencing used immunoSEQ multiplex PCR; TCRdb keeps in-frame clones, though not all of them. Counted here are over 2 million clones, around 96% occurring once; the ten biggest clones make up roughly 1%. CDR1 and CDR2 (germline): MNHNY, SVGAGI (reference sequence). V lost 5 bases and J lost 4, with 17 bases in between. This CDR3 is 16 amino acids long. Terminally differentiated effector memory CD45RA+ cells were excluded from the naive CD8 cells, which were CD45RO-negative and positively selected for CCR7.

This TCR came from a man aged 18 to 29 in good health. The rearrangement links TRBV6-6 to TRBJ2-2; D possibly uses TRBD1 or TRBD2 (5 bases each). The sequencing input was naive CD8+ T cells sorted from blood. Here the CDR3 DNA reads TGTGCCAGCAGTCCGGAGCCGTGGGGGAGCACCGGGGAGCTGTTTTTT. It specifies CASSPEPWGSTGELFF.